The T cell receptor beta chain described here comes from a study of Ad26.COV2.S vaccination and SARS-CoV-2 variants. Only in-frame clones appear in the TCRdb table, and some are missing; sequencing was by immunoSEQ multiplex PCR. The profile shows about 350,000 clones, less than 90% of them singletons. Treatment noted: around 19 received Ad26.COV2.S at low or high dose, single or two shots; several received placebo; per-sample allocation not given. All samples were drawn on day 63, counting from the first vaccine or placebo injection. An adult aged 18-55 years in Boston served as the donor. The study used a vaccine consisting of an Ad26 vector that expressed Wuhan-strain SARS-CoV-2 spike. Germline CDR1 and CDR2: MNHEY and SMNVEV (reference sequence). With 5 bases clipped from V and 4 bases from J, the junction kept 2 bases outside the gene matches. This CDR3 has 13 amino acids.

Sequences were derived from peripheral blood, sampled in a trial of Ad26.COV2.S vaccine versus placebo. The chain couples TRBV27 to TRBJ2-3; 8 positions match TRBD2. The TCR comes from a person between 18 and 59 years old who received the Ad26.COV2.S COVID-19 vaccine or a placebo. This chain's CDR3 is CASSPGGSDTQYF. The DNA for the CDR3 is TGTGCCAGCAGTCCGGGAGGGTCAGATACGCAGTATTTT.